The following is a T cell receptor beta chain sequence with its context. No antigen is known for it. Described treatment: approximately 10-day PBMC culture with coronavirus spike peptide pools or control peptides (ViraFEST assay). The ViraFEST method relied on peptide pools to expand antigen-specific T cells, followed by TCR sequencing. The sample belongs to a study of vaccination and CD4 T cells after COVID-19. On the study more broadly: Investigators drew the post-COVID samples a median around 93 days after diagnosis, with a range of 35 to 161. Median time from second vaccine dose to sampling was just over 70 days (14 to 241).

General study findings and limits: Spike mono-reactivity was found in 304 of the 307 vaccine-specific clones identified in convalescent patients.

With the Oncomine TCR Beta short-read assay, DNA from cultured CD4+ T cells was sequenced. One entry per CDR3 protein results from TCRdb running MiXCR on the PCR reads. The sample has over 10,000 distinct CDR3 sequences; 50% are singletons. CDR1 is KGHDR, CDR2 SFDVKD, per germline. The CDR3 covers 15 residues. V lost 3 bases, J lost 5 bases, and 4 bases stayed unmatched. This TCR was sampled from a human donor who had recovered from COVID-19. The gene calls are TRBV24-1 and TRBJ2-1; TRBD1 aligns across 9 bases. Sequenced: CD4+ T cells from blood, cultured in vitro. CDR3 coding DNA: TGTGCCACCAGTGATATAGGGACAGGGAACAATGAGCAGTTCTTC. This gives the protein CATSDIGTGNNEQFF.